The rows below give T cell receptor beta chains drawn from one sample of a study of blood T cell repertoires in COVID-19. The repertoire was sequenced with immunoSEQ multiplex PCR; TCRdb's copy has only in-frame clones and lacks some. This table holds 200,000 to 300,000 clones, about 88% found once. The sequencing sample was made of peripheral blood. All receptors derive from a woman aged 40 to 50 who had recovered from COVID-19. CDR3s include the opening cysteine and the closing phenylalanine or tryptophan. D genes are given only for firm matches. Clone size appears in some rows only: once, few, many, or a class for an expanded clone.

>TRBV13|.|TRBD1|TRBJ1-1
CASSPRTGRGSRTEAFF
TGTGCCAGCAGCCCCCGGACAGGGCGTGGCTCGAGGACTGAAGCTTTCTTT
>TRBV6-1|.|TRBD1|TRBJ1-3
CASSEALPGQGPGNTIYF
TGTGCCAGCAGTGAAGCGCTTCCAGGACAGGGGCCTGGAAACACCATATATTTT
>TRBV9|.|TRBD1|TRBJ1-2
CASTPGGDRANYGYTF
TGTGCCAGCACCCCCGGGGGGGACAGGGCAAACTATGGCTACACCTTC
>TRBV27|.|TRBD1|TRBJ2-3
CASSGTRDRDYNTQYF
TGTGCCAGCAGTGGAACCCGGGACAGGGATTATAATACGCAGTATTTT
>TRBV21-1|few|.|TRBJ1-1
CASPGRGPGTEAFF
TGTGCCAGCCCCGGGAGGGGCCCGGGCACTGAAGCTTTCTTT
>TRBV6-5|.|.|TRBJ2-3
CASSRVGTTADTQYF
TGTGCCAGCAGCCGCGTCGGGACAACGGCAGATACGCAGTATTTT
>TRBV11-3|.|.|TRBJ2-6
CASSFGGGPGANVLTF
TGTGCCAGCAGCTTTGGGGGGGGCCCGGGGGCCAACGTCCTGACTTTC
>TRBV5-6|.|.|TRBJ2-1
CASSFRGGLGYNEQFF
TGTGCCAGCAGCTTTAGGGGGGGCCTGGGGTACAATGAGCAGTTCTTC
>TRBV28|once|.|TRBJ1-2
CASSPPDRRNYGYTF
TGTGCCAGCAGCCCCCCGGACAGACGTAACTATGGCTACACCTTC
>TRBV18|.|TRBD2|TRBJ2-1
CASSPGLSLGEQFF
TGTGCCAGCTCACCGGGACTAAGCCTCGGTGAGCAGTTCTTC
>TRBV9|.|.|TRBJ2-3
CASTSRGGPDTQYF
TGTGCCAGCACTAGCCGTGGTGGTCCAGATACGCAGTATTTT
>TRBV25-1|few|TRBD1|TRBJ1-4
CASRGQGARDEKLFF
TGTGCCAGCAGGGGACAGGGCGCGCGGGATGAAAAACTGTTTTTT
>TRBV7-8|.|TRBD2|TRBJ2-1
CASSLVGLAEYYNEQFF
TGTGCCAGCAGCTTAGTGGGACTAGCGGAATACTACAATGAGCAGTTCTTC
>TRBV18|.|.|TRBJ1-1
CASSRTGGGMVNTEAFF
TGTGCCAGCTCACGCACGGGGGGGGGCATGGTGAACACTGAAGCTTTCTTT
>TRBV18|.|.|TRBJ2-1
CASSPGQGGLGQFF
TGTGCCAGCTCACCCGGGCAGGGTGGGTTAGGGCAGTTCTTC
>TRBV19|once|TRBD1|TRBJ1-1
CASSTQGAGTEAFF
TGTGCCAGTAGTACACAGGGGGCGGGGACTGAAGCTTTCTTT
>TRBV18|.|TRBD2|TRBJ2-6
CASSPRSSGSSGANVLTF
TGTGCCAGCTCACCACGGAGTAGCGGGAGCTCTGGGGCCAACGTCCTGACTTTC
>TRBV6-5|.|.|TRBJ2-7
CASSYPGGTYEQYF
TGTGCCAGCAGTTACCCCGGCGGTACCTACGAGCAGTACTTC
>TRBV11-2|few|TRBD1|TRBJ1-5
CASSPTGTGQPQHF
TGTGCCAGCAGCCCCACAGGGACAGGACAGCCCCAGCATTTT
>TRBV11-3|once|.|TRBJ2-4
CASSFEGVGAKNIQYF
TGTGCCAGCAGCTTTGAGGGGGTTGGGGCCAAAAACATTCAGTACTTC
>TRBV5-5|.|TRBD2|TRBJ2-5
CASSLGLAAQETQYF
TGTGCCAGCAGCCTGGGACTAGCGGCCCAAGAGACCCAGTACTTC
>TRBV4-1|.|TRBD2|TRBJ2-1
CASSQDPSMSGRANEQFF
TGCGCCAGCAGTCAAGACCCCTCCATGAGCGGGAGGGCGAATGAGCAGTTCTTC
>TRBV27|.|TRBD1|TRBJ1-3
CASSLSRQGGSGNTIYF
TGTGCCAGCAGTTTATCCCGACAGGGAGGCTCTGGAAACACCATATATTTT
>TRBV20-1|.|TRBD1|TRBJ2-2
CSASLGTGATGELFF
TGCAGTGCTAGTTTGGGGACAGGGGCCACCGGGGAGCTGTTTTTT
>TRBV7-9|.|TRBD2|TRBJ2-1
CASSFGGREQFF
TGTGCCAGCAGCTTTGGCGGGAGGGAGCAGTTCTTC
>TRBV4-3|.|TRBD2|TRBJ2-1
CASSQDVTSGSSYNEQFF
TGCGCCAGCAGCCAAGACGTCACTAGCGGGAGCTCCTACAATGAGCAGTTCTTC
>TRBV6-2/TRBV6-3|.|TRBD2|TRBJ2-7
CASTPWGAGGYEQYF
TGTGCCAGCACCCCGTGGGGAGCGGGAGGGTACGAGCAGTACTTC
>TRBV19|once|TRBD1|TRBJ1-5
CANTGGAWNQPQHF
TGTGCCAACACAGGGGGCGCTTGGAATCAGCCCCAGCATTTT
>TRBV9|.|TRBD1|TRBJ1-6
CASSVVGTENSPLHF
TGTGCCAGCAGCGTAGTGGGGACAGAGAATTCACCCCTCCACTTT
>TRBV3-1/TRBV3-2|.|TRBD2|TRBJ2-1
CASSQDSVRGRGPGNEQFF
TGTGCCAGCAGCCAAGATTCCGTGCGGGGGAGAGGCCCGGGGAATGAGCAGTTCTTC
>TRBV27|.|.|TRBJ2-1
CASSLGPGNEQFF
TGTGCCAGCAGTTTAGGCCCCGGGAATGAGCAGTTCTTC
>TRBV18|.|.|TRBJ2-3
CASSPLGNTDTQYF
TGTGCCAGCTCACCTCTCGGGAACACAGATACGCAGTATTTT
>TRBV18|.|.|TRBJ1-1
CASSPAGRWAFF
TGTGCCAGCTCACCTGCAGGGAGGTGGGCTTTCTTT
>TRBV30|once|TRBD1|TRBJ1-3
CAWTQGGFRNTIYF
TGTGCCTGGACTCAGGGGGGTTTCCGAAACACCATATATTTT
>TRBV5-1|.|TRBD1|TRBJ1-1
CASSRTGGSAEAFF
TGCGCCAGCAGCAGGACAGGGGGGAGCGCTGAAGCTTTCTTT
>TRBV11-3|.|.|TRBJ2-1
CASSLGGNYNEQFF
TGTGCCAGCAGCTTAGGCGGGAACTACAATGAGCAGTTCTTC
>TRBV11-2|.|TRBD2|TRBJ2-1
CASSLEGGSRQFF
TGTGCCAGCAGCTTAGAGGGCGGGAGTCGGCAGTTCTTC
>TRBV27|.|TRBD2|TRBJ2-5
CASSSRGGVVRETQYF
TGTGCCAGCAGTTCTAGGGGAGGGGTCGTGAGAGAGACCCAGTACTTC
>TRBV5-1|.|TRBD2|TRBJ2-7
CASSPLAGPPYEQYF
TGCGCCAGCAGTCCCCTAGCGGGGCCGCCCTACGAGCAGTACTTC
>TRBV29-1|.|.|TRBJ2-1
CSVGSSVRGNEQFF
TGCAGCGTGGGGAGCTCGGTTCGGGGCAATGAGCAGTTCTTC
>TRBV24-1|.|.|TRBJ1-2
CATSPGVNYGYTF
TGTGCCACCTCCCCAGGGGTAAACTATGGCTACACCTTC